Listed here are 27 T cell receptor beta chains from one sample, sequenced in a study of blood T cell repertoires in COVID-19. Using immunoSEQ multiplex PCR, the repertoire was profiled, and TCRdb retains in-frame clones only, with some absent. This repertoire shows 150,000 or so clones, over 70% found once; its top ten account for roughly 6.1%. Sequenced input: peripheral blood. The receptors were gathered from a man at least 80 years old with acute or convalescent COVID-19.

This chain connects TRBV11-2 to TRBJ1-6; D not certain. V lost 1 base and J lost 10, with 14 bases in between. This CDR3 is 15 amino acids long. The germline gives CDR1 SGHAT, CDR2 FQNNGV. The CDR3 region has the DNA TGTGCCAGCAGCTTAGGCGGCAGTTTATCCTCACCCCTCCACTTT. Translated, it gives CASSLGGSLSSPLHF. Full variable domain (rest looked up from reference TRBV11-2 and TRBJ1-6): EAGVAQSPRYKIIEKRQSVAFWCNPISGHATLYWYQQILGQGPKLLIQFQNNGVVDDSQLPKDRFSAERLKGVDSTLKIQPAKLEDSAVYLCASSLGGSLSSPLHFGNGTRLTVT.

In this sample, this clone turned up once. The J gene is TRBJ2-7, the V gene TRBV12-5; 14 bases are a match to TRBD2. Germline trimming cut 7 bases from V and 5 bases from J; bases unmatched to any gene: 7. The CDR3 has 15 amino acids. CDR1 is LGHNT, CDR2 FRNRAP, per germline. The CDR3 spells CASARLAGGRHEQYF. The DNA of the CDR3 is TGTGCTAGTGCCAGACTAGCGGGGGGGCGGCACGAGCAGTACTTC.

V usage is TRBV11-2 and J usage is TRBJ2-3, with TRBD1 matching over 9 bases. This CDR3 has 15 residues. J gave up 6 bases and V 0 bases, and 4 bases lay outside the gene matches. In germline, CDR1 is SGHAT, CDR2 FQNNGV. The CDR3 nucleotides are TGTGCCAGCAGCTTAGATGGGACAGGGTCCGATACGCAGTATTTT. As protein: CASSLDGTGSDTQYF.

The chain couples TRBV27 to TRBJ2-3; the D is unclear. The CDR3 runs to 16 residues. V was cut by 5 bases and J by 0 bases, with 15 bases left in between. Germline V CDR1 and CDR2: MNHEY, SMNVEV (reference sequence). The CDR3: CASSLRVATSTDTQYF. CDR3 in DNA: TGTGCCAGCAGTCTCCGGGTTGCAACGAGCACAGATACGCAGTATTTT.

Concerning this clone itself: One end of the junction fails to match germline, which may point to a read error. The chain links TRBV6-1 to TRBJ2-5; maybe TRBD1 (6 bases). The CDR3 totals 16 residues. In germline, CDR1 is MNHNS, CDR2 SASEGT. CDR3 region: CASREDRPNGWGTQYF. As DNA, the CDR3 is TGTGCCAGCAGGGAAGACAGGCCCAACGGGTGGGGGACCCAGTACTTC.

V gene TRBV10-3 combines with J gene TRBJ2-5; no clear D gene. Germline CDR1 ENHRY, CDR2 SYGVKD. Trimming took off 9 bases at V and 2 bases at J, with 7 bases between the two ends. The CDR3 spans 11 residues. The CDR3 is CAIAHQETQYF. In DNA form, the CDR3 reads TGTGCCATAGCTCATCAAGAGACCCAGTACTTC.

V and J are TRBV19 and TRBJ1-2, with TRBD1 identical over 7 bases. The CDR3 has 15 amino acids. CDR1 LNHDA and CDR2 SQIVND come from the germline V gene (reference sequence). Trimming cost V 3 bases and J 4 bases; bases outside gene matches: 8. The CDR3 DNA sequence: TGTGCCAGTAGTATTAGACAGGGAAGAACCTATGGCTACACCTTC. Translating gives CASSIRQGRTYGYTF.

The chain combines TRBV6-5 with TRBJ1-6; 8 positions agree with TRBD1. The CDR3 is 12 residues long. V gave up 7 bases and J gave up 14 bases; unmatched junction bases: 7. The germline gives CDR1 MNHEY, CDR2 SVGAGI. CDR3 in DNA: TGTGCCAGCAAGACAGGGGCTATCACCCTCCACTTT. This sequence encodes CASKTGAITLHF.

The chain has TRBV2 and TRBJ2-1; 9 bases line up with TRBD1. Germline lookup yields CDR1 SNHLY and CDR2 FYNNEI. This CDR3 contains 13 residues. V shed 6 bases and J 13 bases; nucleotides not matched to a gene: 10. This chain's CDR3 is CASRGTGTGRQFF. CDR3 bases: TGTGCCAGCAGGGGTACCGGGACAGGGAGACAGTTCTTC.

The rearrangement uses TRBV7-2 and TRBJ2-1; D gene ambiguous. CDR3 length: 15 amino acids. V shed 6 bases and J shed 8 bases, with 20 bases lying between them. Germline-derived CDR1 and CDR2 are SGHTA and FQGNSA. Written as DNA, the CDR3 is TGTGCCAGCAGTCCGGCCCCTCTGGTCCGGGATGAGCAGTTCTTC. Protein sequence: CASSPAPLVRDEQFF.

The sample holds a few counts of this clone. The chain couples TRBV7-9 to TRBJ1-1, with D maybe TRBD1 (5 bases). Germline V gives CDR1 SEHNR, CDR2 FQNEAQ (reference sequence). CDR3 length: 13 amino acids. V lost 3 bases to trimming and J lost 6 bases, with 11 bases between them. The CDR3 loop is CASSLWGGAEAFF. The CDR3 bases are TGTGCCAGCAGCTTGTGGGGCGGGGCTGAAGCTTTCTTT.

The chain has TRBV11-2 and TRBJ2-1; TRBD2 agrees at 15 bases. Looked up from germline, CDR1 is SGHAT and CDR2 is FQNNGV. This CDR3 comprises 15 residues. V trimming: 5 bases; J trimming: 10 bases; junction bases outside the gene matches: 6. The chain's CDR3 is CASSVPGLAGGEQFF. CDR3 DNA sequence: TGTGCCAGCAGCGTTCCGGGACTAGCGGGAGGCGAGCAGTTCTTC.

The chain uses TRBV6-6 and TRBJ2-5; 8 bases agree with TRBD2. The CDR3 is made up of 16 amino acids. Per germline, CDR1 MNHNY and CDR2 SVGAGI (reference sequence). Germline trimming cut 5 bases from V and 2 bases from J; bases unmatched to any gene: 10. CDR3 region: CASSRPTSGNQETQYF. The CDR3 DNA reads TGTGCCAGCAGTCGACCCACTAGCGGCAATCAAGAGACCCAGTACTTC.

The J gene is TRBJ1-5, the V gene TRBV6-1; a weak D match, TRBD1 (5 bases). The CDR3 runs 15 residues. Trimming removed 3 bases from V and 2 bases from J, with 11 bases in between. The germline CDR1 and CDR2 sequences are MNHNS and SASEGT. For the CDR3, the DNA is TGTGCCAGCAGTGACCCGGGGGGAGGCAATCAGCCCCAGCATTTT. Protein product: CASSDPGGGNQPQHF.

Only one count was recorded for this clone. The V call is TRBV2, the J call TRBJ1-2; a weak D match, TRBD1 (6 bases). The CDR3 consists of 15 residues. V shed 5 bases and J shed 6 bases, with 19 bases lying between them. In germline, CDR1 is SNHLY, CDR2 FYNNEI. CDR3 sequence (DNA): TGTGCCAGCAGTCCACGACAGGCACCAGCGGATGGCTACACCTTC. It specifies CASSPRQAPADGYTF.

The chain uses TRBV3-1 (or the pseudogene TRBV3-2) and TRBJ1-2; 9 bases fit TRBD1. Germline lookup yields CDR1 LGHDT and CDR2 YNNKEL (reference sequence). After removal of 4 bases from V and 3 bases from J, the junction contained 9 bases not matched to a gene. CDR3 length: 16 residues. The CDR3 loop reads CASSPGQGSFYYGYTF. CDR3 nucleotide sequence: TGTGCCAGCAGCCCTGGACAGGGGAGCTTCTACTATGGCTACACCTTC.

The gene calls are TRBV7-2 and TRBJ1-1, with D perhaps matching TRBD1 (6 bases). V was trimmed by 3 bases and J by 5 bases, leaving 10 bases between them. This CDR3 contains 13 residues. Germline values: CDR1 SGHTA, CDR2 FQGNSA. The CDR3 loop is CASSFQGWTEAFF. CDR3 coding DNA: TGTGCCAGCAGCTTCCAGGGGTGGACTGAAGCTTTCTTT.

The chain joins TRBV5-4 to TRBJ1-2, with TRBD1 identical over 7 bases. Germline CDR1 reads SGHNT; CDR2 reads YYREEE (reference sequence). The CDR3 loop spans 16 amino acids. V dropped 0 bases and J dropped 8; count of bases not matched to a gene: 13. CDR3 sequence (DNA): TGTGCCAGCAGCTTGGGGGGAGGACAGGCGTCTGCAGGCTACACCTTC. Amino acid sequence: CASSLGGGQASAGYTF. Full variable domain (outside the CDR3, taken from reference TRBV5-4 and TRBJ1-2): ETGVTQSPTHLIKTRGQQVTLRCSSQSGHNTVSWYQQALGQGPQFIFQYYREEENGRGNFPPRFSGLQFPNYSSELNVNALELDDSALYLCASSLGGGQASAGYTFGSGTRLTVV.

The chain has TRBV5-1 and TRBJ1-3, with D tentatively TRBD1 (6 bases). Germline values: CDR1 SGHRS, CDR2 YFSETQ. This CDR3 has 16 amino acids. The V end lost 4 bases, the J end lost 0 bases, and 14 bases lay between the germline ends. The CDR3 nucleotides read TGCGCCAGCAGCCCCGGGGGGGCGAGCTCTGGAAACACCATATATTTT. Translating it yields CASSPGGASSGNTIYF.

This sequence joins TRBV27 and TRBJ1-4; 8 nucleotides agree with TRBD1. Germline V gene lookup returns CDR1 MNHEY and CDR2 SMNVEV (reference sequence). This CDR3 has 15 amino acids. Trimming took 6 bases from V and 2 from J; bases not matched to a gene: 5. CDR3 sequence: CASRQGVITNEKLFF. The CDR3 DNA follows: TGTGCCAGCAGACAGGGGGTTATCACTAATGAAAAACTGTTTTTT.

J is TRBJ1-2 and V is TRBV7-9; D might be TRBD1 (5 bases). With 1 base removed from V and 6 bases from J, the gap between germline ends came to 9 bases. The CDR3 sequence is 13 residues long. Looked up from germline, CDR1 is SEHNR and CDR2 is FQNEAQ (reference sequence). This CDR3 reads CASSLGYRNGYTF. The CDR3 DNA follows: TGTGCCAGCAGCTTAGGTTACAGGAATGGCTACACCTTC.

The rearrangement joins TRBV4-1 to TRBJ1-4; no clear D gene. The V gene lost 1 base and the J gene lost 7 bases, with 19 bases spanning the gap. This CDR3 region has 17 residues. Per germline, CDR1 MGHRA and CDR2 YSYEKL. The CDR3 spells CASSQAGSGRRGEKLFF. The CDR3, as DNA: TGCGCCAGCAGCCAAGCGGGTTCGGGCAGGCGGGGTGAAAAACTGTTTTTT.

For the CDR3, the DNA is TGTGCCAGCAGCCACCCAGGGACTAGCACAGATACGCAGTATTTT. This encodes CASSHPGTSTDTQYF. V gene TRBV11-2 combines with J gene TRBJ2-3; maybe TRBD2 (6 bases). The germline V and J ends were trimmed by 5 bases and 0 bases, with 12 bases remaining between them. The CDR3 loop spans 15 amino acids. CDR1 and CDR2 (germline): SGHAT, FQNNGV.

This clone has a handful of counts. V usage is TRBV6-5 and J usage is TRBJ2-7; TRBD1 is a possible D gene (6 bases). Trimming removed 5 bases at V and 4 bases at J, with 9 bases between. The germline V gene has CDR1 MNHEY and CDR2 SVGAGI. This CDR3 is built from 12 residues. DNA of the CDR3: TGTGCCAGCAGTCTGCAGGGGTACGAGCAGTACTTC. This sequence encodes CASSLQGYEQYF.

V gene TRBV7-9 combines with J gene TRBJ1-6, with a weak D call TRBD1 (5 bases). The ends were cut back, 5 bases at V and 8 bases at J, with 22 bases in the middle. Germline loops: CDR1 SEHNR, CDR2 FQNEAQ (reference sequence). The CDR3 has 17 residues. The CDR3: CASSLPGLAGPDSPLHF. The CDR3 nucleotides are TGTGCCAGCAGCCTCCCCGGGTTGGCAGGGCCGGATTCACCCCTCCACTTT.

The gene calls are TRBV24-1 and TRBJ2-2; TRBD2 aligns across 7 bases. The CDR3 is 15 amino acids. J was trimmed by 1 base and V by 4 bases; bases with no gene match: 2. Germline CDR1 and CDR2: KGHDR and SFDVKD. CDR3 bases: TGTGCCACCAGTGAAGCTAGCGGGAACACCGGGGAGCTGTTTTTT. Amino acid sequence: CATSEASGNTGELFF.

As regards this clone: A junction boundary mismatches the germline segment, possibly from a read error. The gene calls are TRBV2 and TRBJ2-3; tentatively, D is TRBD2 (5 bases). CDR1 is SNHLY and CDR2 is FYNNEI in the germline V gene. The CDR3 runs to 16 residues. The CDR3 is CASSVLVQLSTDTQYF. Written as DNA, the CDR3 is TGTGCTAGCAGTGTACTAGTCCAACTTAGCACAGATACGCAGTATTTT.